This T cell receptor beta chain appears in the sequencing data of a study of blood T cell repertoires in COVID-19. About the research overall: PBMCs, B-cell-depleted T cells, or T cells provided the cDNA or gDNA that made up the material.

Cohorts were assigned according to the clinical history that participants reported. TCRdb's table, derived via immunoSEQ multiplex PCR, lists solely in-frame clones and lacks some. The table has about 210,000 clones, approximately 88% seen once; the top ten hold under 2.5%. In this sample, this clone turned up a few times. The CDR3 is made up of 15 amino acids. CDR1 and CDR2 from the germline V gene are LGHNA and YNFKEQ. The V end was cut by 1 base, the J end by 2 bases, with 9 bases between. This TCR was recovered from a woman aged 35 to 49 with acute COVID-19. Sequenced material: PBMCs or T cells enriched from blood (not recorded which). The chain carries TRBV4-2 and TRBJ1-3; D is perhaps TRBD1 (6 bases). The CDR3 sequence is CASSQVQGTGNTIYF. The DNA of the CDR3 is TGTGCCAGCAGCCAAGTCCAGGGGACTGGAAACACCATATATTTT.